The 21 T cell receptor beta chains below were found in one sample sequenced in a study of T cells in Graves' hyperthyroidism and ophthalmopathy (dated by TCRdb to between 2018 and 2021). Preparation of the library involved multiplex PCR. Instrument on record: Illumina HiSeq 2000. Amplification of TCR beta CDR3 regions was carried out from RNA transcripts. A first-round RT-PCR of the TCR CDR3 used the HTBI primer set with the Qiagen OneStep RT-PCR kit. TCRdb applied fastp at Q25 and MiXCR to the public reads, then kept only in-frame beta chains. Identical CDR3 proteins give one entry, which carries the most common genes and DNA. The sample has around 300,000 distinct CDR3 sequences on record, approximately 23% of them singletons. Around 62% of the sample is taken by the ten largest. Source material: blood. Receptors originate from a young man with Graves' ophthalmopathy.

Many counts were recorded for this clonotype. The chain uses TRBV28 and TRBJ2-7, with 10 positions matching TRBD2. In germline, CDR1 is MDHEN, CDR2 SYDVKM. V lost 8 bases, J lost 3 bases, and 7 bases stayed unmatched. The CDR3 length is 14 residues. This CDR3 is CASVRSGRIYEQYF. In DNA form, the CDR3 reads TGTGCCAGCGTCCGTAGCGGGAGGATCTACGAGCAGTACTTC.

The table lists this clonotype with a few counts. The chain is built from TRBV7-3 and TRBJ1-2, with TRBD1 matching 7 bases. This CDR3 comprises 15 residues. Germline CDR1 SGHTA, CDR2 FQGTGA. V shed 5 bases and J 8 bases; nucleotides not matched to a gene: 14. Here the CDR3 reads CASSPKGGNSEGYTF. The DNA for the CDR3 is TGTGCCAGCAGCCCAAAAGGGGGCAATTCAGAGGGCTACACCTTC.

The chain recombines TRBV13 with TRBJ2-3; D may be TRBD2 (5 bases). The germline CDR1 and CDR2 sequences are PRHDT and FYEKMQ (reference sequence). Trimming stripped 5 bases from V and 0 bases from J, with 9 bases between. The length of the CDR3 is 14 residues. Written as DNA, the CDR3 is TGTGCCAGCAGCATTAGCGTTAGCACAGATACGCAGTATTTT. This sequence encodes CASSISVSTDTQYF.

This sequence joins TRBV5-1 and TRBJ2-5; unclear D gene. Between the trimmed V and J ends, which lost 2 bases and 2 bases, there was a span of 10 bases. Germline assignment: CDR1 SGHRS and CDR2 YFSETQ. The length of the CDR3 is 14 residues. The CDR3 sequence is CASSFGGRQETQYF. CDR3 nucleotides: TGCGCCAGCAGCTTCGGCGGAAGACAAGAGACCCAGTACTTC.

This clonotype was seen a handful of times. The genes are TRBV18 and TRBJ2-1, with 7 nucleotides matching TRBD2. CDR3 length: 16 amino acids. Germline V lookup: CDR1 KGHSH, CDR2 LQKENI. V dropped 2 bases and J dropped 4; count of bases not matched to a gene: 8. The CDR3 DNA is TGTGCCAGCTCACCAAGTGGGAGGGGTGGTTACAATGAGCAGTTCTTC. This translates into CASSPSGRGGYNEQFF.

This sequence joins TRBV19 and TRBJ1-2; 7 nucleotides match TRBD1. Germline assignment: CDR1 LNHDA and CDR2 SQIVND (reference sequence). The CDR3 consists of 14 residues. The J segment lost 4 bases and the V segment lost 6 bases, leaving 8 bases of the junction unmatched. CDR3 loop: CASSRGTAVYGYTF. CDR3 sequence (DNA): TGTGCCAGTAGCCGCGGGACAGCCGTCTATGGCTACACCTTC. The whole variable domain, remainder taken from reference TRBV19 and TRBJ1-2, is DGGITQSPKYLFRKEGQNVTLSCEQNLNHDAMYWYRQDPGQGLRLIYYSQIVNDFQKGDIAEGYSVSREKKESFPLTVTSAQKNPTAFYLCASSRGTAVYGYTFGSGTRLTVV.

This clonotype has more than one count but fewer than ten. The CDR3 DNA reads TGTGCCATCAGTGCCTTTTTTAGCGGGAGCTTTAACAATGAGCAGTTCTTC. Amino acids: CAISAFFSGSFNNEQFF. The rearrangement links TRBV10-3 to TRBJ2-1; 9 nucleotides agree with TRBD2. The CDR3 spans 17 residues. Trimming at V came to 4 bases and at J to 5 bases, leaving 12 bases not matched to a gene. Per the germline V gene, CDR1 is ENHRY and CDR2 is SYGVKD.

The chain uses TRBV28 and TRBJ1-1; the D gene is possibly TRBD1 (6 bases). The V gene lost 4 bases and the J gene lost 5 bases, with 17 bases spanning the gap. Germline V gives CDR1 MDHEN, CDR2 SYDVKM. CDR3 length equals 15 residues. The CDR3 region is CASSSGTTGRTEAFF. The CDR3 DNA follows: TGTGCCAGCAGTTCAGGGACAACCGGTCGGACTGAAGCTTTCTTT.

This clonotype was recorded a few times. This rearrangement joins TRBV28 to TRBJ1-2; D is unclear. CDR1 MDHEN and CDR2 SYDVKM come from the germline V gene. V lost 6 bases and J lost 2, with 19 bases in between. The CDR3 has 16 residues. The CDR3 bases are TGTGCCAGCAGCTCCTGGAACCTTCACGGAAACTATGGCTACACCTTC. Translation: CASSSWNLHGNYGYTF.

The rearrangement uses TRBV3-1 and TRBJ2-1; 7 bases agree with TRBD2. Germline values: CDR1 LGHDT, CDR2 YNNKEL (reference sequence). The V gene end was trimmed by 6 bases and the J gene end by 2 bases; junction bases not matched to a gene: 10. This CDR3 is 16 amino acids long. The CDR3: CASSYEGGSPYNEQFF. Written as DNA, the CDR3 is TGTGCCAGCAGTTACGAGGGCGGGAGCCCCTACAATGAGCAGTTCTTC.

This clonotype has more than one count but fewer than ten. The J gene is TRBJ2-7, the V gene TRBV7-6, with TRBD1 matching 8 bases. V lost 1 base to trimming and J lost 2 bases; unmatched junction nucleotides: 7. Germline V gene lookup returns CDR1 SGHVS and CDR2 FNYEAQ. The CDR3 contains 16 residues. For the CDR3, the DNA is TGTGCCAGCAGCTTAGGGACGGGGACAGGTGCCTACGAGCAGTACTTC. This codes for CASSLGTGTGAYEQYF.

The sample holds a few counts of this clonotype. CDR3 sequence reads: CASSQAGGRDEFF. The CDR3, as DNA: TGTGCCAGCAGCCAAGCCGGCGGGAGGGACGAGTTCTTC. The chain uses TRBV3-1 and TRBJ2-1; 9 nucleotides match TRBD2. Germline V gene sequence: CDR1 LGHDT, CDR2 YNNKEL (reference sequence). This CDR3 is 13 amino acids long. V dropped 1 base and J dropped 14; count of bases not matched to a gene: 6.

The table lists this clonotype with many counts. The chain combines TRBV2 with TRBJ2-3; either TRBD1 or TRBD2 may fit D (6 bases each). The V gene lost 0 bases and the J gene lost 2 bases, with 12 bases spanning the gap. There are 16 residues in the CDR3. From germline, CDR1 is SNHLY and CDR2 FYNNEI. The CDR3 protein is CASSEAAGEDTDTQYF. The CDR3 DNA is TGTGCCAGCAGTGAAGCCGCAGGGGAGGACACAGATACGCAGTATTTT. Full variable domain (remainder filled in from reference TRBV2 and TRBJ2-3): EPEVTQTPSHQVTQMGQEVILRCVPISNHLYFYWYRQILGQKVEFLVSFYNNEISEKSEIFDDQFSVERPDGSNFTLKIRSTKLEDSAMYFCASSEAAGEDTDTQYFGPGTRLTVL.

The chain links TRBV5-1 to TRBJ1-4; 8 bases map to TRBD1. Per germline, CDR1 SGHRS and CDR2 YFSETQ. This CDR3 region has 17 residues. V lost 3 bases to trimming and J lost 2 bases; unmatched junction nucleotides: 9. In nucleotides, the CDR3 is TGCGCCAGCAGCTACACCCCTACAGGGGGGACTAATGAAAAACTGTTTTTT. Encoded protein: CASSYTPTGGTNEKLFF.

This clonotype has ten or more counts. V usage is TRBV27 and J usage is TRBJ1-4; maybe TRBD1 (6 bases). Deletions cut 4 bases from V and 0 bases from J, with 12 bases between. CDR1 is MNHEY, CDR2 SMNVEV, per germline (reference sequence). The CDR3 sequence is 16 residues long. The CDR3 loop is CASSSQGMATNEKLFF. CDR3 bases: TGTGCCAGCAGTTCGCAGGGGATGGCAACTAATGAAAAACTGTTTTTT. Based on the CDR3 plus reference TRBV27 and TRBJ1-4, the full variable domain is EAQVTQNPRYLITVTGKKLTVTCSQNMNHEYMSWYRQDPGLGLRQIYYSMNVEVTDKGDVPEGYKVSRKEKRNFPLILESPSPNQTSLYFCASSSQGMATNEKLFFGSGTQLSVL.

The gene calls are TRBV5-5 and TRBJ1-1, with unresolved D. This CDR3 spans 15 amino acids. The V gene's germline CDR1 is SGHKS and CDR2 YYEKEE (reference sequence). Trimming pared 1 base from V and 1 base from J, leaving 11 bases between. DNA of the CDR3: TGTGCCAGCAGCTTGAACCCAACCAGGAACACTGAAGCTTTCTTT. Translated, it gives CASSLNPTRNTEAFF. Full variable domain (missing parts from reference TRBV5-5 and TRBJ1-1): DAGVTQSPTHLIKTRGQQVTLRCSPISGHKSVSWYQQVLGQGPQFIFQYYEKEERGRGNFPDRFSARQFPNYSSELNVNALLLGDSALYLCASSLNPTRNTEAFFGQGTRLTVV.

This clonotype was seen repeatedly, ten times or more. The V and J genes are TRBV5-1 and TRBJ1-6; D is uncertain. CDR1 SGHRS and CDR2 YFSETQ come from the germline V gene. The CDR3 runs 14 residues. Trimming left V 0 bases short and J 8 bases short, with 9 bases between. In DNA, the CDR3 is TGCGCCAGCAGCTTGGTCGGCGGGCATTCACCCCTCCACTTT. Encoded protein: CASSLVGGHSPLHF.

This chain joins TRBV5-1 and TRBJ2-7; 9 bases agree with TRBD2. The germline V gene encodes CDR1 SGHRS and CDR2 YFSETQ. The CDR3 is 15 residues long. V gave up 2 bases and J gave up 6 bases; unmatched junction bases: 9. The CDR3 spells CASSFGVSGSFEQYF. The CDR3 nucleotides read TGCGCCAGCAGCTTTGGGGTTAGCGGGAGTTTCGAGCAGTACTTC.

Notes on this clonotype: Being one base from a much bigger clone, this may be a read error. The chain is built from TRBV7-9 and TRBJ2-1, with D maybe TRBD2 (5 bases). CDR1 SEHNR and CDR2 FQNEAQ come from the germline V gene (reference sequence). CDR3 length equals 17 residues. CDR3 in DNA: TGTGCCAGCAGCTTAGCGGCAAGGGAGTGGTCCTGCAATGAGCAGTTCTTC. Amino acids: CASSLAAREWSCNEQFF.

The rearrangement links TRBV7-3 to TRBJ2-2; D unclear. Trimming left V 2 bases short and J 4 bases short, with 5 bases between. The CDR3 totals 13 residues. Germline CDR1 reads SGHTA; CDR2 reads FQGTGA. The chain's CDR3 is CASSLDTTGELFF. CDR3 DNA: TGTGCCAGCAGCTTAGACACCACCGGGGAGCTGTTTTTT. Filled out from reference TRBV7-3 and TRBJ2-2, the complete variable domain reads GAGVSQTPSNKVTEKGKYVELRCDPISGHTALYWYRQSLGQGPEFLIYFQGTGAADDSGLPNDRFFAVRPEGSVSTLKIQRTERGDSAVYLCASSLDTTGELFFGEGSRLTVL.

The chain recombines TRBV11-1 with TRBJ2-7; D not resolved. V was cut by 6 bases and J by 3 bases, with 21 bases left in between. The CDR3 loop spans 16 amino acids. Germline V gives CDR1 SGHAT, CDR2 FQDESV (reference sequence). The CDR3 DNA follows: TGTGCCAGCAGTTTGGACGTAGTAGCCCGCCACTACGAGCAGTACTTC. Its protein is CASSLDVVARHYEQYF.